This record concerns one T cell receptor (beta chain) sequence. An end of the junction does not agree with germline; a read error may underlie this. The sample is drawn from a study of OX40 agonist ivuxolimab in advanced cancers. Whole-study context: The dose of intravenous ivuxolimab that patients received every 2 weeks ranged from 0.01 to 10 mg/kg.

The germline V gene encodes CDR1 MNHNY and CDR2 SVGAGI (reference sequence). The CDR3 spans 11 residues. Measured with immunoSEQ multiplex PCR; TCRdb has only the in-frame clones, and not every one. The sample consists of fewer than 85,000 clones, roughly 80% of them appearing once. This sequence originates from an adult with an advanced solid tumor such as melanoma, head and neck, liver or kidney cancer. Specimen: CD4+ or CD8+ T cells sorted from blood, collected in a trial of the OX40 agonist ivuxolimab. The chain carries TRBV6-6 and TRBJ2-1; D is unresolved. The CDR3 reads CASSYVHEQLF. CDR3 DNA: TGTGCCAGCAGTTACGTCCATGAGCAGCTCTTC.